This is a list of T cell receptor beta chains from one sample in a study of OX40 agonist ivuxolimab in advanced cancers. Some clones are missing from TCRdb's copy, which holds only in-frame ones; the method was immunoSEQ multiplex PCR. The sample records under 40,000 clones, around four fifths being singletons. The starting material was CD4+ or CD8+ T cells sorted from blood, obtained in a trial of the OX40 agonist ivuxolimab. The receptor set was obtained from an adult with an advanced solid tumor such as melanoma, head and neck, liver or kidney cancer. Each CDR3 is given with its conserved first and last residue. A D gene is named only where the DNA matches it firmly. Rows give clone size only sometimes, using once, few, many, or a class for an expanded clone.

TRBD1	TRBJ2-1	-	TRBV7-9	TGTGCCAGCAGCTCCCCCGAGGACAGGGGAGTCGTTGAGCAGTTCTTC	CASSSPEDRGVVEQFF
TRBD1	TRBJ1-2	-	TRBV10-2	TGCGCCAGCACCCCAGGGGGCTTCGGCTATGGCTACACCTTC	CASTPGGFGYGYTF
TRBD2	TRBJ2-3	-	TRBV9	TGTGCCAGCAGCGTAGGTAGCGGGGTTATCACAGATACGCAGTATTTT	CASSVGSGVITDTQYF
TRBD1	TRBJ2-1	once	TRBV12-5	TGTGCTAGTGGTCCGGACAGGGACGAGCAGTTCTTC	CASGPDRDEQFF
-	TRBJ2-1	-	TRBV28	TGTGCCAGCAGACCCCTGGGGGCTAGCGGTTACAATGAGCAGTTCTTC	CASRPLGASGYNEQFF
TRBD2	TRBJ2-3	once	TRBV10-2	TGCGCCAGCAGTAGGCGGGGGTCGCGAGATACGCAGTATTTT	CASSRRGSRDTQYF
TRBD2	TRBJ2-5	-	TRBV2	TGTGCCAGCAGGGACGGGGCGGGGGACGCGGAGACCCAGTACTTC	CASRDGAGDAETQYF
TRBD2	TRBJ2-5	-	TRBV7-9	TGTGCCAGCAGCTTAGGAGGACTAGCGGGAGTCGGCGAGACCCAGTACTTC	CASSLGGLAGVGETQYF
-	TRBJ2-3	-	TRBV6-1	TGTGCCAGCAGAGAGTTCGGTGCACAGGATACGCAGTATTTT	CASREFGAQDTQYF
-	TRBJ2-7	few	TRBV28	TGTGCCAGCAGTTTAGTAGGGGACGTTTACTTC	CASSLVGDVYF
-	TRBJ1-3	-	TRBV5-4	TGTGCCAGCAGCTTGAGGGGATCTGGAAACACCATATATTTT	CASSLRGSGNTIYF
-	TRBJ1-6	-	TRBV28	TGTGCCAGCAGTTTCCAGGGGTGGAGCTCACCCCTCCACTTT	CASSFQGWSSPLHF